The clone carrying this TCR beta chain appeared a few times. This sample was included in a study of T cell changes during pregnancy in multiple sclerosis. Assay: immunoSEQ multiplex PCR; the TCRdb copy retains only in-frame clones and omits some. Here the sample spans over 90,000 clones, under 95% being singletons. The receptor's source is a female donor with multiple sclerosis, enrolled in a pregnancy study. This material consisted of peripheral blood, taken before pregnancy.

Here the CDR3 DNA reads TGTGCCAGCAGTGTTGGGACAGGGGTATCCTACGAGCAGTACTTC. Its translation: CASSVGTGVSYEQYF. This chain uses TRBV2 with TRBJ2-7; 10 positions agree with TRBD1. V was pared by 4 bases and J by 1 base, with 4 bases of the junction left unmatched. This CDR3 region has 15 residues. Germline CDR1 and CDR2: SNHLY and FYNNEI.